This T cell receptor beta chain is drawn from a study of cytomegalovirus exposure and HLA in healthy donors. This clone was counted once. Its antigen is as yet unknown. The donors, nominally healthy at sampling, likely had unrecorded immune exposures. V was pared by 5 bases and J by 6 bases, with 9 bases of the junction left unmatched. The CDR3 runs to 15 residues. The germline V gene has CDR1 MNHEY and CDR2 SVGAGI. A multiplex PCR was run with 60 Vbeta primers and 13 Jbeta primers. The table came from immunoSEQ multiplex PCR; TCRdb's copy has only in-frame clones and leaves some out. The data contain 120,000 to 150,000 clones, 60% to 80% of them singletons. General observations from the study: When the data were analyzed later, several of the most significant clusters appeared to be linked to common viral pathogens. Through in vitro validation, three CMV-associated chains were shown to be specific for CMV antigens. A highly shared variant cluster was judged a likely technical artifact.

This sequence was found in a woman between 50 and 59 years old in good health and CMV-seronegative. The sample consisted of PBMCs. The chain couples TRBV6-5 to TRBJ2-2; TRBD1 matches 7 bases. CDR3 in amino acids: CASSLHRGRAGELFF. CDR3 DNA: TGTGCCAGCAGTCTCCACAGGGGCCGGGCCGGGGAGCTGTTTTTT.